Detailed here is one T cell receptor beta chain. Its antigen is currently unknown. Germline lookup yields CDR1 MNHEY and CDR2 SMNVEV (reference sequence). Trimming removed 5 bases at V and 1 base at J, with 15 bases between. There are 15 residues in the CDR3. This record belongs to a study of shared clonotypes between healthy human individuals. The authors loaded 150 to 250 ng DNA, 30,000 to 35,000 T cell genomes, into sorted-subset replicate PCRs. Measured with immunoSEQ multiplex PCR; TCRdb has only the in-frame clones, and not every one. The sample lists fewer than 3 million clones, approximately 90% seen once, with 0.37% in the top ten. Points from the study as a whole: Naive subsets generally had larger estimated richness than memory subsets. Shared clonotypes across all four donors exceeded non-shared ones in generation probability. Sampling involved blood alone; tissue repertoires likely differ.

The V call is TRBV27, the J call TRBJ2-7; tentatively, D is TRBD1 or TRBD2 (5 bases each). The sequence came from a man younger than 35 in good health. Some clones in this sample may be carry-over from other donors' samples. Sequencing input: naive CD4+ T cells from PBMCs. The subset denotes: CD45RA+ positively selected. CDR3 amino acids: CASSLGGSGSYEQYF. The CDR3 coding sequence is TGTGCCAGCAGTCTAGGCGGGTCAGGGTCCTACGAGCAGTACTTC.